These 23 T cell receptor beta chains were all obtained from the same sample, sequenced in a study of blood T cell repertoires in COVID-19. The protocol was immunoSEQ multiplex PCR, while the TCRdb copy is restricted to in-frame clones and leaves out a portion. The sample gives 450,000 or so clones, 90% of which show up once; about 0.6% is in the top ten. What was sequenced was PBMCs or T cells enriched from blood (not recorded which). These receptors were collected from a man aged 18 to 30 who had recovered from COVID-19.

Written as DNA, the CDR3 is TGTGCCAGCAGCTTAGGCGGGGCGGTTACTAGTAATGAGCAGTTCTTC. Amino acid sequence: CASSLGGAVTSNEQFF. This chain uses TRBV7-3 with TRBJ2-1; D may be TRBD2 (6 bases). This CDR3 is 16 amino acids long. The V gene's germline CDR1 is SGHTA and CDR2 FQGTGA. The V end lost 2 bases, the J end lost 7 bases, and 18 bases lay between the germline ends.

This chain links TRBV3-1 (or the pseudogene TRBV3-2) with TRBJ2-7, with D unresolved. The germline V gene encodes CDR1 LGHDT and CDR2 YNNKEL (reference sequence). Deletions cut 1 base from V and 3 bases from J, with 13 bases between. This CDR3 comprises 15 residues. The CDR3 region is CASSQGRRVFYEQYF. CDR3 nucleotides: TGTGCCAGCAGCCAAGGACGACGGGTTTTCTACGAGCAGTACTTC.

This clone showed up just a few times. The chain has TRBV9 and TRBJ1-2, with 12 bases fitting TRBD1. Germline CDR1 reads SGDLS; CDR2 reads YYNGEE. V lost 4 bases, J lost 0 bases, and 7 bases stayed unmatched. The CDR3 is 17 amino acids. For the CDR3, the DNA is TGTGCCAGCAGCACTGGGACAGGGGGCGCAGCTAACTATGGCTACACCTTC. This gives the protein CASSTGTGGAANYGYTF.

This chain joins TRBV3-1 (or the pseudogene TRBV3-2) and TRBJ1-2; a possible D gene is TRBD1 (6 bases). The V end lost 0 bases, the J end lost 4 bases, and 15 bases lay between the germline ends. CDR3 length: 16 residues. CDR1 is LGHDT and CDR2 is YNNKEL in the germline V gene (reference sequence). The CDR3 reads CASSQELTGLFYGYTF. For the CDR3, the DNA is TGTGCCAGCAGCCAAGAACTAACAGGGCTTTTCTATGGCTACACCTTC.

J is TRBJ1-1 and V is TRBV3-1 (or the pseudogene TRBV3-2); D unclear. Trimming took off 4 bases at V and 1 base at J, with 7 bases between the two ends. This CDR3 comprises 13 residues. The germline gives CDR1 LGHDT, CDR2 YNNKEL (reference sequence). CDR3 sequence reads: CASSPYGNTEAFF. As DNA, the CDR3 is TGTGCCAGCAGCCCGTACGGGAACACTGAAGCTTTCTTT.

The chain joins TRBV14 to TRBJ1-2; D unresolved. Trimming pared 4 bases from V and 13 bases from J, leaving 19 bases between. Germline V CDR1 and CDR2: SGHDN, FVKESK. CDR3 length equals 13 residues. The CDR3 reads CASSPGMGGFLTF. CDR3 in DNA: TGTGCCAGCAGCCCGGGGATGGGCGGGTTTCTCACCTTC.

The rearrangement joins TRBV3-1 (or the pseudogene TRBV3-2) to TRBJ1-2; TRBD1 matches at 7 bases. This CDR3 contains 17 residues. J gave up 4 bases and V 2 bases, and 13 bases lay outside the gene matches. Germline CDR1 LGHDT, CDR2 YNNKEL (reference sequence). The CDR3 bases are TGTGCCAGCAGCCAATGGGACAGAAGCTATTCCTTCTATGGCTACACCTTC. This gives the protein CASSQWDRSYSFYGYTF.

V and J are TRBV4-1 and TRBJ1-2, with D perhaps matching TRBD1 (6 bases). V lost 3 bases and J 11 bases, leaving 19 bases between the germline ends. Germline loops: CDR1 MGHRA, CDR2 YSYEKL. The CDR3 sequence is 14 residues long. CDR3: CASSQIGTRGPYTF. In DNA form, the CDR3 reads TGCGCCAGCAGCCAGATCGGAACCAGGGGACCATACACCTTC.

The V call is TRBV10-1, the J call TRBJ1-6, with D possibly being TRBD1 (6 bases). Trimming stripped 6 bases from V and 11 bases from J, with 14 bases between. From germline, CDR1 is WNHNN and CDR2 SYGVQD (reference sequence). The CDR3 runs to 13 residues. The CDR3 region is CASSQGRGTPLHF. The CDR3 region has the DNA TGCGCCAGCAGCCAGGGCAGGGGTACACCCCTCCACTTT.

V is TRBV7-3 and J is TRBJ1-2, with 11 bases identical to TRBD1. The V gene end was trimmed by 3 bases and the J gene end by 7 bases; junction bases not matched to a gene: 7. Germline V gene sequence: CDR1 SGHTA, CDR2 FQGTGA. The CDR3 contains 15 residues. The CDR3 DNA follows: TGTGCCAGCAGCTTCGGACAGGGGGCTCTGGGTGGCTACACCTTC. It translates to CASSFGQGALGGYTF.

A single count supports this clone. V usage is TRBV9 and J usage is TRBJ2-1, with D unclear. CDR3 length equals 15 residues. The V gene lost 0 bases and the J gene lost 0 bases, with 7 bases spanning the gap. Germline-derived CDR1 and CDR2 are SGDLS and YYNGEE. CDR3 loop: CASSVAADSYNEQFF. The DNA of the CDR3 is TGTGCCAGCAGCGTAGCTGCGGACTCCTACAATGAGCAGTTCTTC.

The V and J genes are TRBV4-1 and TRBJ2-1, with 9 bases identical to TRBD1. The CDR3 has 14 residues. V shed 1 base, J shed 12 bases, and the junction held 7 bases outside the gene matches. The germline CDR1 and CDR2 sequences are MGHRA and YSYEKL. The CDR3 spells CASSQVLQDRGQFF. The CDR3 coding sequence is TGCGCCAGCAGCCAAGTTCTTCAGGACAGGGGGCAGTTCTTC.

The rearrangement uses TRBV18 and TRBJ1-5, with D perhaps TRBD1 (5 bases). The CDR3 spans 17 residues. Deletions cut 3 bases from V and 1 base from J, with 16 bases between. Germline CDR1 KGHSH, CDR2 LQKENI. CDR3 in amino acids: CASSPPGRIGSNQPQHF. DNA of the CDR3: TGTGCCAGCTCACCGCCAGGGCGGATCGGAAGCAATCAGCCCCAGCATTTT.

The rearrangement links TRBV5-5 to TRBJ1-5; maybe TRBD1 (6 bases). The V gene's germline CDR1 is SGHKS and CDR2 YYEKEE (reference sequence). With 3 bases removed from V and 6 bases from J, the gap between germline ends came to 16 bases. The CDR3 runs to 15 residues. In DNA, the CDR3 is TGTGCCAGCAGCTCCCAAAACAGGGTCCCTCAGCCCCAGCATTTT. It is translated as CASSSQNRVPQPQHF.

This clone is a singleton in its sample. The CDR3 DNA reads TGTGCCACCAGCAGAGAAAATACACCCCTCCACTTT. This translates into CATSRENTPLHF. The genes are TRBV15 and TRBJ1-6, with D hard to call. The germline V and J ends were trimmed by 0 bases and 11 bases, with 5 bases remaining between them. Germline-derived CDR1 and CDR2 are LNHNV and YYDKDF (reference sequence). This CDR3 comprises 12 residues. The full variable domain, its missing parts supplied by reference TRBV15 and TRBJ1-6, is DAMVIQNPRYQVTQFGKPVTLSCSQTLNHNVMYWYQQKSSQAPKLLFHYYDKDFNNEADTPDNFQSRRPNTSFCFLDIRSPGLGDTAMYLCATSRENTPLHFGNGTRLTVT.

The chain uses TRBV12-5 and TRBJ2-7; 8 nucleotides agree with TRBD2. This CDR3 comprises 13 residues. Trimming cost V 1 base and J 6 bases; bases outside gene matches: 2. CDR1 and CDR2 from the germline V gene are LGHNT and FRNRAP. CDR3 sequence reads: CASGLAGGVEQYF. In DNA, the CDR3 is TGTGCTAGTGGTTTGGCGGGAGGGGTCGAGCAGTACTTC. Filled out from reference TRBV12-5 and TRBJ2-7, the complete variable domain reads DARVTQTPRHKVTEMGQEVTMRCQPILGHNTVFWYRQTMMQGLELLAYFRNRAPLDDSGMPKDRFSAEMPDATLATLKIQPSEPRDSAVYFCASGLAGGVEQYFGPGTRLTVT.

CDR3 sequence reads: CASSTDSTGGNQPQHF. For the CDR3, the DNA is TGTGCCAGCAGCACAGACTCGACAGGGGGCAATCAGCCCCAGCATTTT. This chain links TRBV7-8 with TRBJ1-5, with TRBD1 matching over 8 bases. V lost 5 bases, J lost 2 bases, and 8 bases stayed unmatched. The V gene's germline CDR1 is SGHVS and CDR2 FQNEAQ. The CDR3 extends over 16 amino acids.

The chain uses TRBV6-5 and TRBJ1-2; D is unclear. The V and J ends lost 10 bases and 6 bases respectively, with 12 bases between them. From germline, CDR1 is MNHEY and CDR2 SVGAGI. The CDR3 totals 11 residues. The CDR3: CATGKVNGYTF. In DNA, the CDR3 is TGTGCCACAGGAAAAGTTAATGGCTACACCTTC.

The V gene is TRBV9, the J gene TRBJ2-1, with TRBD2 as a possible D gene (6 bases). Germline V gene lookup returns CDR1 SGDLS and CDR2 YYNGEE. Between the trimmed V and J ends, which lost 2 bases and 9 bases, there was a span of 18 bases. The CDR3 spans 15 residues. CDR3 residues: CASSVRGTPIGEQFF. CDR3 coding DNA: TGTGCCAGCAGCGTCCGAGGGACTCCCATTGGTGAGCAGTTCTTC.

The gene calls are TRBV25-1 and TRBJ2-7, with a possible D match to TRBD2 (6 bases). V shed 5 bases and J shed 2 bases, with 10 bases lying between them. Germline V gene data show CDR1 as MGHDK and CDR2 as SYGVNS. The CDR3 is made up of 13 amino acids. The CDR3 region is CASSQAGTYEQYF. For the CDR3, the DNA is TGTGCCAGCAGTCAGGCGGGAACCTACGAGCAGTACTTC.

The chain joins TRBV28 to TRBJ1-6; 11 nucleotides line up with TRBD1. V shed 4 bases, J shed 3 bases, and the junction held 5 bases outside the gene matches. The CDR3 sequence is 17 residues long. Per germline, CDR1 MDHEN and CDR2 SYDVKM. The CDR3 region has the DNA TGTGCCAGCAGTTCCTCCGGGACAGGGGGCTATAATTCACCCCTCCACTTT. Its translation: CASSSSGTGGYNSPLHF.

This chain connects TRBV7-9 to TRBJ1-3; D gene unclear. Germline values: CDR1 SEHNR, CDR2 FQNEAQ (reference sequence). The CDR3 runs 13 residues. Trimming cost V 6 bases and J 0 bases, with 6 bases left between them. For the CDR3, the DNA is TGTGCCAGCAGTCTAAACTCTGGAAACACCATATATTTT. It translates to CASSLNSGNTIYF.

The J gene is TRBJ2-5, the V gene TRBV18; no reliable D call. This CDR3 comprises 11 residues. The germline V and J ends were trimmed by 4 bases and 3 bases, with 3 bases remaining between them. The germline V gene encodes CDR1 KGHSH and CDR2 LQKENI. The DNA for the CDR3 is TGTGCCAGCTCACTAGAAGAGACCCAGTACTTC. Amino acids: CASSLEETQYF.